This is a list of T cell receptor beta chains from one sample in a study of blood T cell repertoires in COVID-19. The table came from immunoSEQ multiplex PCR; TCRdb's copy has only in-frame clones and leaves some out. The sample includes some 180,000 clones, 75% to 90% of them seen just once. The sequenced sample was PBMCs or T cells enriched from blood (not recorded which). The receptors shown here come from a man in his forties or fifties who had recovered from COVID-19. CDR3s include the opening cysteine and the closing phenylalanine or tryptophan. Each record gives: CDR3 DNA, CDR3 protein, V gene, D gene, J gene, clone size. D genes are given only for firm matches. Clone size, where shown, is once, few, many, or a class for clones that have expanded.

TGTGCCAGCAGCCAAGAAGTAAGGGGGGGTGCTGAAGCTTTCTTT | CASSQEVRGGAEAFF | TRBV3-1/TRBV3-2 | - | TRBJ1-1 | -
TGTGCCAGCAGCTTAGACGAGACGGTAGGGGGAGGGCTCTACGAGCAGTACTTC | CASSLDETVGGGLYEQYF | TRBV12-1 | - | TRBJ2-7 | -
TGTGCCAGCAGCCTGGGTGGCAGGGTTGTCTACGAGCAGTACTTC | CASSLGGRVVYEQYF | TRBV28 | - | TRBJ2-7 | -
TGTGCCACACACAGGGGGATCAGAAGAAACACCATATATTTT | CATHRGIRRNTIYF | TRBV28 | TRBD1 | TRBJ1-3 | -
TGTGCCACATCCACAGGGGCCAATCAGCCCCAGCATTTT | CATSTGANQPQHF | TRBV24-1 | TRBD1 | TRBJ1-5 | once
TGTGCCAGCAACCTACAGTACAACTACGAGCAGTACTTC | CASNLQYNYEQYF | TRBV28 | - | TRBJ2-7 | -
TGTGCCACAGACCAGACAGGGGGCGACACTGAAGCTTTCTTT | CATDQTGGDTEAFF | TRBV6-6 | TRBD1 | TRBJ1-1 | -
TGCGCCAGCAGTCTAGAGTCGACCTTAGACGAGCAGTACTTC | CASSLESTLDEQYF | TRBV5-1 | - | TRBJ2-7 | -
TGCAGCGTTGCGGTCTTAAACACTGAAGCTTTCTTT | CSVAVLNTEAFF | TRBV29-1 | - | TRBJ1-1 | -
TGTGCTAGCAGCTTGTCCGGGACTGGCACCGGGGAGCTGTTTTTT | CASSLSGTGTGELFF | TRBV7-7 | - | TRBJ2-2 | -
TGCAGCGGCGGAGGGCAGGGCCATGGCTACACCTTC | CSGGGQGHGYTF | TRBV29-1 | - | TRBJ1-2 | -
TGTGCCAGCAGCGTCGCGGGCGTAGGGACTGAAGCTTTCTTT | CASSVAGVGTEAFF | TRBV9 | - | TRBJ1-1 | -
TGCGCCAGCAGCAAAGGACAGGTCAAAATGGGTGAAGAGACCCAGTACTTC | CASSKGQVKMGEETQYF | TRBV5-1 | TRBD1 | TRBJ2-5 | -
TGTGCCAGCAGCCAGGGGGCACCAACCTACGAGCAGTACTTC | CASSQGAPTYEQYF | TRBV3-1/TRBV3-2 | - | TRBJ2-7 | -
TGTGCCTGGAGACCCGGACACAGGAAATGGGACACTGAAGCTTTCTTT | CAWRPGHRKWDTEAFF | TRBV30 | - | TRBJ1-1 | -
TGTGCCTGGAGAGGGGACCAAGAGACCCAGTACTTC | CAWRGDQETQYF | TRBV30 | - | TRBJ2-5 | -
TGTGCAAGTCGCCCAGGACGGGAGACAGGGGGAGATCTGAACACTGAAGCTTTCTTT | CASRPGRETGGDLNTEAFF | TRBV12-2 | - | TRBJ1-1 | -
TGTGCCAGCTCACCACGGCAGGACTACGAGCAGTACTTC | CASSPRQDYEQYF | TRBV18 | - | TRBJ2-7 | once
TGTGCCAGCAGCTTAGGACGGGGGAGCACGGAGCAGTACTTC | CASSLGRGSTEQYF | TRBV11-3 | - | TRBJ2-7 | -
TGTGCCAGCAGTCCCGCCGAGGGACAGGGTGGTAATCAGCCCCAGCATTTT | CASSPAEGQGGNQPQHF | TRBV28 | TRBD1 | TRBJ1-5 | -
TGTGCCAGCAAAGTAGGACAGGGGGGCAATCAGCCCCAGCATTTT | CASKVGQGGNQPQHF | TRBV28 | TRBD1 | TRBJ1-5 | once
TGTGCCATCAGTGGTACAGGGGTCGATGGGGCCCTCTACGAGCAGTACTTC | CAISGTGVDGALYEQYF | TRBV10-3 | TRBD1 | TRBJ2-7 | few
TGTGCCAGCGGACTTGGAAACACCGGGGAGCTGTTTTTT | CASGLGNTGELFF | TRBV27 | - | TRBJ2-2 | -
TGTGCCAGCCGGGACAGGGGGTGGGCTTTCTTT | CASRDRGWAFF | TRBV12-3/TRBV12-4 | TRBD1 | TRBJ1-1 | -
TGTGCCAGCTCTTCCGACTATGGCTACACCTTC | CASSSDYGYTF | TRBV18 | - | TRBJ1-2 | -
TGTGCCAGCAGTTACCTAGCGGGAGGGCCTTACGAGCAGTACTTC | CASSYLAGGPYEQYF | TRBV6-5 | TRBD2 | TRBJ2-7 | -
TGTGCCAGCAGCCACGTTTCAGGGGGCAAAACTAACTATGGCTACACCTTC | CASSHVSGGKTNYGYTF | TRBV3-1/TRBV3-2 | TRBD1 | TRBJ1-2 | -
TGCGCCAGCAGCTTGGGCGCAGATACGCAGTATTTT | CASSLGADTQYF | TRBV5-1 | - | TRBJ2-3 | -
TGTGCCAGTAGTAATCAGGTCTATCAGCCCCAGCATTTT | CASSNQVYQPQHF | TRBV19 | - | TRBJ1-5 | -
TGTGCCAGTAGGTTTGTTCAGGGGGGCAATCAGCCCCAGCATTTT | CASRFVQGGNQPQHF | TRBV19 | TRBD1 | TRBJ1-5 | -
TGTGCCAGCAGTTCTAAGGCAGGGGCCGCTGGAAACACCATATATTTT | CASSSKAGAAGNTIYF | TRBV25-1 | - | TRBJ1-3 | -
TGCGCCAGCAGCCTACCCTCCGGGACAGGGGGAGACATCTATAATTCACCCCTCCACTTT | CASSLPSGTGGDIYNSPLHF | TRBV4-1 | TRBD1 | TRBJ1-6 | many
TGCGCCAGCAGTCCCGTAATGAACACTGAAGCTTTCTTT | CASSPVMNTEAFF | TRBV10-2 | - | TRBJ1-1 | -
TGCGCCAGCAGTCAAACAGGGAAGGACACCGGGGAGCTGTTTTTT | CASSQTGKDTGELFF | TRBV23-1 | - | TRBJ2-2 | -
TGTGCCAGCAGCGGACGGACAGGCTTCCCCTCGATGAACACTGAAGCTTTCTTT | CASSGRTGFPSMNTEAFF | TRBV7-2 | TRBD1 | TRBJ1-1 | -
TGCGCCAGCAGCCAACCTCAAGCGGGGGGCTACAATGAGCAGTTCTTC | CASSQPQAGGYNEQFF | TRBV4-1 | TRBD2 | TRBJ2-1 | -
TGTGCCAGCAGCGTCCCCGGGGGACAGGACCCGCAGGAGCAGTACTTC | CASSVPGGQDPQEQYF | TRBV7-9 | TRBD1 | TRBJ2-7 | once
TGCAGCGTTGAACAGGGGATCAGTTACAATGAGCAGTTCTTC | CSVEQGISYNEQFF | TRBV29-1 | - | TRBJ2-1 | -
TGCGCCAGCAGCCATGGACAGGGGGTTTCGGGGGAGCTGTTTTTT | CASSHGQGVSGELFF | TRBV5-1 | TRBD1 | TRBJ2-2 | -
TGTGCCACCAGCAGAGATCGCGCGGTCTCTGGAAACACCATATATTTT | CATSRDRAVSGNTIYF | TRBV15 | - | TRBJ1-3 | -
TGTGCCAGCAGTCCGTACAGGGGGCTTGGGATAATGAACACTGAAGCTTTCTTT | CASSPYRGLGIMNTEAFF | TRBV27 | TRBD1 | TRBJ1-1 | -
TGCGCCAGCAGTAGGGGAGGGTCAACTGAAGCTTTCTTT | CASSRGGSTEAFF | TRBV10-2 | - | TRBJ1-1 | few
TGTGCCAGCAGCCATTACCGCCCCGGAGGGAACTATGGCTACACCTTC | CASSHYRPGGNYGYTF | TRBV11-2 | - | TRBJ1-2 | -
TGTGCCAGCAGCGCCGACCCGACAGGAGACTATGGCTACACCTTC | CASSADPTGDYGYTF | TRBV9 | - | TRBJ1-2 | -
TGTGCCAGTAGCAGGAGGGTAGCGGGAGTTCGGGACAATGAGCAGTTCTTC | CASSRRVAGVRDNEQFF | TRBV19 | TRBD2 | TRBJ2-1 | -
TGTGCCAGCAGCCCCGAAAACTCCCTAACCGGGGAGCTGTTTTTT | CASSPENSLTGELFF | TRBV9 | - | TRBJ2-2 | -
TGTGCCAGCAGCCCGGGGGGGCAAGAGACCCAGTACTTC | CASSPGGQETQYF | TRBV7-3 | TRBD2 | TRBJ2-5 | -
TGTGCTAGTGGTTCAGGCAGCTGGGCAGACACAACCGCGAACACCGGGGAGCTGTTTTTT | CASGSGSWADTTANTGELFF | TRBV12-5 | - | TRBJ2-2 | -
TGCAGCGCTGGGGACAGGGGGTCCTACAATGAGCAGTTCTTC | CSAGDRGSYNEQFF | TRBV29-1 | TRBD1 | TRBJ2-1 | -
TGCGCCAGCATGGCTGGACAGGAGGGCTATGGCTACACCTTC | CASMAGQEGYGYTF | TRBV5-1 | TRBD1 | TRBJ1-2 | -
TGTGCCAGCAGCCCGACAGAGGCTTTCTTT | CASSPTEAFF | TRBV27 | - | TRBJ1-1 | -
TGTGCCAGCAGTAGCGACAGGGTAGGGAATCAGCCCCAGCATTTT | CASSSDRVGNQPQHF | TRBV2 | TRBD1 | TRBJ1-5 | -
TGTGCCAGCAGCTTAGAGTCCGGTGGGGGGAGTGAAAAACTGTTTTTT | CASSLESGGGSEKLFF | TRBV11-3 | - | TRBJ1-4 | -
TGTGCCAGCAGTTTCGGCGGGCCGCAAGAGACCCAGTACTTC | CASSFGGPQETQYF | TRBV25-1 | - | TRBJ2-5 | -
TGTGCCAGCAGCCAAGATCCAGGGAGGGGTGAGCAGTTCTTC | CASSQDPGRGEQFF | TRBV3-1/TRBV3-2 | TRBD2 | TRBJ2-1 | -
TGTGCCAGTACCGGACAGGGGGGCGTTCTTAACTATGGCTACACCTTC | CASTGQGGVLNYGYTF | TRBV19 | TRBD1 | TRBJ1-2 | -
TGTGCCAGCAGTGACCACAGGGGTAGCACAGATACGCAGTATTTT | CASSDHRGSTDTQYF | TRBV6-1 | TRBD1 | TRBJ2-3 | once
TGTGCCAGTAGTATCCCGGGACAGAACACTGAAGCTTTCTTT | CASSIPGQNTEAFF | TRBV19 | - | TRBJ1-1 | -